This T cell receptor beta chain is from a study of T cells after yellow fever vaccination. Study outcomes and limitations: Bulk-population clonotypes that are abundant could appear as contaminants in FACS-sorted repertoires. Overlap between CD4 and CD8 compartments was detected for a small share of clonotypes. Most clones from primary vaccination were detected again post-booster (around 96% CD4, around 90% CD8).

MiXCR, run by TCRdb on the 5' RACE reads, gives a single entry per CDR3 protein. The sample includes roughly 74,000 distinct CDR3 sequences, around 7% of them seen just once. Trimming left V 1 base short and J 3 bases short, with 18 bases between. CDR1 LGHNA and CDR2 YSLEER come from the germline V gene. The CDR3 totals 17 residues. About this clonotype: No antigen is known for it.

The TCR sequence derives from a man younger than 35 who received the YFV17D yellow fever vaccine. The sequencing used CD8+ T cells sorted from PBMCs, collected roughly 5 days after the first yellow fever vaccination. V gene TRBV4-3 combines with J gene TRBJ1-2; no definite D call. The CDR3 nucleotides are TGCGCCAGCAGCCAAGGCCGAGACACCGAAACCCACTATGGCTACACCTTC. Its translation: CASSQGRDTETHYGYTF.